This T cell receptor beta chain was recovered during a study of T cell responses to AZD1222 COVID-19 vaccine (dated by TCRdb to the early 2020s). Context from the whole study: A total of 230 to 250 trial participants underwent TCR sequencing, of whom about 210 had received two doses of AZD1222 and 26 had received two doses of the MenACWY control vaccine. Trial participants were enrolled by age into subgroups of 18-55, 56-69 and 70-plus years, and around 150, 28 and 57 TCR-sequenced participants, respectively, were included in these subgroups. The investigation overall reported the following: Reportedly, close to half of the unique spike-specific TCRs recognized epitopes lying outside the regions that are mutated in the B.1.351 and B.1.1.7 variants. The whole spike protein was spanned by vaccine-associated CD4 TCRs, and dominant responses were seen in regions 160-218 and 743-854. Conclusions about previously exposed vaccinees are limited, since just five to seven AZD1222 recipients were seropositive for SARS-CoV-2 at baseline. Because no samples from the day 14 peak response were available, repertoires could be characterized only after the peak T cell response. After two AZD1222 doses, spike-specific TCR breadth and depth were significantly higher than at day 0 and than in MenACWY recipients. Participants were mostly white British and included more females than males, and it was suggested by the authors that clonal diversity may have been underestimated. The 56-69-year group was small, and its depth increase did not reach significance, likely because of low power.

The CDR3 regions of human TCRbeta chains were subjected to immunosequencing. The paper's data handling went like this. Repertoire TCRs were checked for matches against a reference library of SARS-CoV-2-specific TCRs that had been generated using the MIRA antigen-specificity platform. Breadth was defined as the fraction of unique TCRs that were SARS-CoV-2-associated. Depth was defined as the fraction of total T cells that were SARS-CoV-2-associated. Using the MIRA data, each spike-specific TCR was mapped to the spike region that the TCR reacts to and placed in a CD4 or CD8 class. Log10-transformed breadth and depth values were compared by one-way ANOVA with Sidak's multiple comparisons tests. The clones in this table, taken by TCRdb from immuneACCESS, are in-frame only. Not every clone is retained; where verified, under half of the shortfall comes from an unresolved V gene, and the cause of the rest is unknown. V and J calls and clone size are those listed in that table; D and trimming were worked out from the DNA. Across this sample there are some 180,000 clones, with 90% to 95% seen only once. 1.7% of the sample is in the top ten clones.

The time point label here, explained by the study, means: about 28 days (+/-7) after the second vaccine dose. Because spike-specific TCR depth and breadth did not differ between the two schedules, AZD1222 recipients who got a second dose at roughly 4 weeks were pooled with those who got a second dose at roughly 12 weeks. Samples from vaccinated people were obtained from the UK trials COV001 and COV002, which included a single-blind randomized controlled phase 2/3 trial of AZD1222 (ChAdOx1 nCoV-19) in healthy adults. Trial participant PBMC samples were collected at day 0 and day 28 after the second dose for TCRbeta chain sequencing. As to this clone: The target of this receptor is not known. Base qualities are missing; no much larger clone stands one base away.

CDR1 and CDR2, per the germline V gene, are SGHTA and FQGTGA. The V end gives up 5 bases and the J end 3 bases, leaving 6 bases in the junction not matched to a gene. Its CDR3 holds 17 amino acids, cysteine through phenylalanine. The kept DNA is CDR3 alone, 51 bases in frame from the first base. This chain joins TRBV7-3 to TRBJ2-3; 15 of the junction bases match TRBD2. This TCR was sampled from an adult who received the AZD1222 COVID-19 vaccine. Sequencing was performed on peripheral blood, taken 28 days after the second AZD1222 dose. The CDR3 corresponds to CASSKGLAGGRTDTQYF. The sequenced DNA: TGTGCCAGCAGCAAGGGACTAGCGGGGGGTCGAACAGATACGCAGTATTTT.